This is a list of T cell receptor beta chains from one sample in a study of Ad26.COV2.S vaccination and SARS-CoV-2 variants. The repertoire was sequenced with immunoSEQ multiplex PCR; TCRdb's copy has only in-frame clones and lacks some. The repertoire holds some 190,000 clones, around nine tenths seen once, with 5.5% to 6% in the top ten. The sample consisted of peripheral blood, taken after recovery from COVID-19. These receptors all come from a human donor who had recovered from COVID-19. Both conserved end residues are part of each CDR3. D genes are given only for firm matches. Clone size is given for some rows only: seen once, a few or many times, or a class if the clone is expanded.

abundance: NA; d_gene: TRBD2; j_gene: TRBJ2-3; v_gene: TRBV29-1; CDR3aa: CSVCLAGGPDTQYF; CDR3nt: TGCAGCGTGTGCCTAGCGGGGGGGCCAGATACGCAGTATTTT
abundance: NA; d_gene: NA; j_gene: TRBJ1-1; v_gene: TRBV9; CDR3aa: CASSPPQDTEAFF; CDR3nt: TGTGCCAGCAGCCCCCCCCAGGATACTGAAGCTTTCTTT
abundance: NA; d_gene: NA; j_gene: TRBJ2-5; v_gene: TRBV12-3/TRBV12-4; CDR3aa: CASSEGVIETQYF; CDR3nt: TGTGCCAGCAGTGAAGGGGTAATCGAGACCCAGTACTTC
abundance: NA; d_gene: NA; j_gene: TRBJ1-1; v_gene: TRBV12-3/TRBV12-4; CDR3aa: CASSWGRYTEAFF; CDR3nt: TGTGCCAGCAGTTGGGGCAGATACACTGAAGCTTTCTTT
abundance: NA; d_gene: TRBD2; j_gene: TRBJ2-3; v_gene: TRBV28; CDR3aa: CASSSLAGGPTDTQYF; CDR3nt: TGTGCCAGCAGTTCCCTAGCGGGGGGGCCCACAGATACGCAGTATTTT
abundance: few; d_gene: NA; j_gene: TRBJ1-1; v_gene: TRBV19; CDR3aa: CASSASPGRVGTEAFF; CDR3nt: TGTGCCAGTAGTGCCTCCCCCGGGAGGGTGGGCACTGAAGCTTTCTTT
abundance: NA; d_gene: TRBD2; j_gene: TRBJ2-3; v_gene: TRBV7-2; CDR3aa: CASSLEGLLYSDTQYF; CDR3nt: TGTGCCAGCAGCTTAGAGGGACTATTATACTCAGATACGCAGTATTTT
abundance: once; d_gene: NA; j_gene: TRBJ2-7; v_gene: TRBV21-1; CDR3aa: CASRKRRDEQYF; CDR3nt: TGTGCCAGCCGAAAGAGGCGGGACGAGCAGTACTTC
abundance: NA; d_gene: NA; j_gene: TRBJ1-6; v_gene: TRBV6-5; CDR3aa: CAAQLFRASPLHF; CDR3nt: TGTGCCGCCCAACTTTTCAGGGCTTCACCCCTCCACTTT
abundance: NA; d_gene: TRBD1; j_gene: TRBJ1-4; v_gene: TRBV7-6; CDR3aa: CASSSRTGMTEKLFF; CDR3nt: TGTGCCAGCAGCTCCCGGACAGGGATGACTGAAAAACTGTTTTTT
abundance: NA; d_gene: NA; j_gene: TRBJ2-7; v_gene: TRBV28; CDR3aa: CASSFPGSSYEQYF; CDR3nt: TGTGCCAGCAGTTTCCCCGGCAGCTCCTACGAGCAGTACTTC
abundance: NA; d_gene: TRBD1; j_gene: TRBJ1-4; v_gene: TRBV9; CDR3aa: CASTGQGSEKLFF; CDR3nt: TGTGCCAGCACCGGACAGGGAAGTGAAAAACTGTTTTTT
abundance: NA; d_gene: NA; j_gene: TRBJ2-7; v_gene: TRBV6-1; CDR3aa: CASSDRLPLYYEQYF; CDR3nt: TGTGCCAGCAGTGACCGACTACCTCTTTACTACGAGCAGTACTTC
abundance: NA; d_gene: TRBD1; j_gene: TRBJ1-1; v_gene: TRBV19; CDR3aa: CASTMGQGALGLLGTEAFF; CDR3nt: TGTGCCAGTACCATGGGACAGGGGGCCCTGGGACTTTTAGGCACTGAAGCTTTCTTT
abundance: NA; d_gene: NA; j_gene: TRBJ2-2; v_gene: TRBV12-3/TRBV12-4; CDR3aa: CASSSPGELFF; CDR3nt: TGTGCCAGCAGTAGTCCCGGGGAGCTGTTTTTT
abundance: NA; d_gene: TRBD1; j_gene: TRBJ1-2; v_gene: TRBV4-1; CDR3aa: CASSQGRDSPYGYTF; CDR3nt: TGCGCCAGCAGCCAAGGGAGGGACAGTCCCTATGGCTACACCTTC
abundance: NA; d_gene: NA; j_gene: TRBJ2-7; v_gene: TRBV3-1/TRBV3-2; CDR3aa: CASSQESGLSEQYF; CDR3nt: TGTGCCAGCAGCCAAGAATCGGGGTTGAGTGAGCAGTACTTC
abundance: NA; d_gene: TRBD1; j_gene: TRBJ2-5; v_gene: TRBV23-1; CDR3aa: CATKTGRETQYF; CDR3nt: TGCGCCACCAAGACAGGGCGAGAGACCCAGTACTTC
abundance: NA; d_gene: NA; j_gene: TRBJ1-4; v_gene: TRBV11-2; CDR3aa: CASSLGGRANEKLFF; CDR3nt: TGTGCCAGCAGCTTAGGGGGAAGAGCTAATGAAAAACTGTTTTTT
abundance: NA; d_gene: NA; j_gene: TRBJ1-5; v_gene: TRBV9; CDR3aa: CASSVGKIDAGPSFYSNQPQHF; CDR3nt: TGTGCCAGCAGCGTGGGAAAGATAGACGCGGGGCCTTCCTTTTATAGCAATCAGCCCCAGCATTTT
abundance: NA; d_gene: TRBD1; j_gene: TRBJ2-7; v_gene: TRBV18; CDR3aa: CASSPQGQGYEQYF; CDR3nt: TGTGCCAGCTCACCACAGGGACAGGGTTACGAGCAGTACTTC
abundance: NA; d_gene: TRBD1; j_gene: TRBJ2-5; v_gene: TRBV7-9; CDR3aa: CASSRGQGAGETQYF; CDR3nt: TGTGCCAGCAGCCGGGGACAGGGGGCGGGAGAGACCCAGTACTTC
abundance: NA; d_gene: TRBD2; j_gene: TRBJ2-7; v_gene: TRBV6-6; CDR3aa: CATKGGKGEQYF; CDR3nt: TGTGCCACCAAGGGAGGGAAAGGAGAGCAGTACTTC
abundance: once; d_gene: NA; j_gene: TRBJ1-2; v_gene: TRBV7-2; CDR3aa: CASSLDPGIGGYTF; CDR3nt: TGTGCCAGCAGCTTAGATCCAGGGATCGGCGGCTACACCTTC
abundance: NA; d_gene: NA; j_gene: TRBJ2-1; v_gene: TRBV4-1; CDR3aa: CASSQEPTGDNEQFF; CDR3nt: TGCGCCAGCAGCCAAGAACCCACTGGAGACAATGAGCAGTTCTTC
abundance: once; d_gene: NA; j_gene: TRBJ2-7; v_gene: TRBV10-3; CDR3aa: CAAQSEQFEQYF; CDR3nt: TGTGCCGCTCAGTCGGAACAGTTCGAGCAGTACTTC
abundance: NA; d_gene: NA; j_gene: TRBJ1-1; v_gene: TRBV5-6; CDR3aa: CASSQRGKNTEAFF; CDR3nt: TGTGCCAGCAGCCAAAGGGGCAAGAACACTGAAGCTTTCTTT
abundance: NA; d_gene: TRBD1; j_gene: TRBJ1-6; v_gene: TRBV7-2; CDR3aa: CASTLTGVRSPLHF; CDR3nt: TGTGCCAGCACCCTAACAGGGGTCAGGTCACCCCTCCACTTT
abundance: NA; d_gene: NA; j_gene: TRBJ2-7; v_gene: TRBV27; CDR3aa: CASRPTGVSYEQYF; CDR3nt: TGTGCCAGCAGGCCGACAGGCGTCTCCTACGAGCAGTACTTC
abundance: NA; d_gene: NA; j_gene: TRBJ1-3; v_gene: TRBV5-6; CDR3aa: CASSLRGENTIYF; CDR3nt: TGTGCCAGTTCACTCAGAGGAGAAAACACCATATATTTT
abundance: NA; d_gene: NA; j_gene: TRBJ1-4; v_gene: TRBV5-5; CDR3aa: CASRGGQLNEKLFF; CDR3nt: TGTGCCAGCCGGGGTGGACAGCTTAATGAAAAACTGTTTTTT
abundance: NA; d_gene: TRBD2; j_gene: TRBJ2-1; v_gene: TRBV29-1; CDR3aa: CSVGSGLAGYNEQFF; CDR3nt: TGCAGCGTTGGAAGCGGGCTAGCGGGCTACAATGAGCAGTTCTTC
abundance: NA; d_gene: TRBD1; j_gene: TRBJ1-6; v_gene: TRBV4-1; CDR3aa: CASSPSPGQGKGSPLHF; CDR3nt: TGCGCCAGCAGCCCTAGCCCTGGACAGGGAAAAGGATCACCCCTCCACTTT
abundance: NA; d_gene: NA; j_gene: TRBJ2-2; v_gene: TRBV12-3/TRBV12-4; CDR3aa: CASSLETGELFF; CDR3nt: TGTGCCAGCAGTTTAGAGACCGGGGAGCTGTTTTTT
abundance: NA; d_gene: NA; j_gene: TRBJ2-7; v_gene: TRBV4-1; CDR3aa: CASSSLAGFEQYF; CDR3nt: TGCGCCAGCAGCTCATTAGCCGGTTTCGAGCAGTACTTC
abundance: NA; d_gene: NA; j_gene: TRBJ1-1; v_gene: TRBV5-1; CDR3aa: CASSRDVRSVTEAFF; CDR3nt: TGCGCCAGCAGCCGGGACGTAAGAAGCGTTACTGAAGCTTTCTTT
abundance: NA; d_gene: NA; j_gene: TRBJ2-2; v_gene: TRBV2; CDR3aa: CASSGDRYTGELFF; CDR3nt: TGTGCCAGCAGTGGCGACAGGTACACCGGGGAGCTGTTTTTT
abundance: NA; d_gene: NA; j_gene: TRBJ2-5; v_gene: TRBV6-1; CDR3aa: CASSVNRVEVRETQYF; CDR3nt: TGTGCCAGCAGTGTCAACAGGGTCGAGGTGAGGGAGACCCAGTACTTC
abundance: many; d_gene: TRBD1; j_gene: TRBJ2-1; v_gene: TRBV27; CDR3aa: CASSFIGQGGSSYNEQFF; CDR3nt: TGTGCCAGCAGTTTCATAGGACAGGGGGGCAGTTCCTACAATGAGCAGTTCTTC
abundance: NA; d_gene: TRBD2; j_gene: TRBJ2-1; v_gene: TRBV19; CDR3aa: CASTLASGGNEQFF; CDR3nt: TGTGCCAGTACCCTGGCTAGCGGAGGCAATGAGCAGTTCTTC